A selection of T cell receptor beta chains follows, all from one sample in a study of T cells after yellow fever vaccination. TCRdb reprocessed the 5' RACE reads via MiXCR and lists one record per CDR3 protein. The sample contains 350,000 to 550,000 distinct CDR3 sequences, approximately 18% of which appear only once. This specimen consisted of PBMCs, obtained before the yellow fever booster vaccination. The receptors come from a man between 18 and 35 years old who received the YFV17D yellow fever vaccine. The CDR3 runs from the conserved cysteine through the conserved F or W. D genes are given only for firm matches.

CDR3 protein: CSAGRGAPETQYF
V gene: TRBV20-1
D gene: .
J gene: TRBJ2-5

CDR3 protein: CASSYRDGRETQYF
V gene: TRBV6-7
D gene: .
J gene: TRBJ2-5

CDR3 protein: CAITESEGTQYF
V gene: TRBV28
D gene: .
J gene: TRBJ2-5

CDR3 protein: CASSLGGILYGYTF
V gene: TRBV7-2
D gene: .
J gene: TRBJ1-2

CDR3 protein: CATSDHPWRTPGDTQYF
V gene: TRBV24-1
D gene: .
J gene: TRBJ2-3

CDR3 protein: CASRRQVTDTQYF
V gene: TRBV28
D gene: .
J gene: TRBJ2-3

CDR3 protein: CSPREGLNTQYF
V gene: TRBV20-1
D gene: TRBD2
J gene: TRBJ2-3

CDR3 protein: CATRQDFNEKLFF
V gene: TRBV10-3
D gene: .
J gene: TRBJ1-4

CDR3 protein: CASSGTGSTNQPQHF
V gene: TRBV12-3/TRBV12-4
D gene: TRBD1
J gene: TRBJ1-5

CDR3 protein: CASSLAKGSTYNEQFF
V gene: TRBV5-6
D gene: .
J gene: TRBJ2-1

CDR3 protein: CASGKGLQGSWNTEAFF
V gene: TRBV7-2
D gene: TRBD1
J gene: TRBJ1-1

CDR3 protein: CASSPGRSGPLEQFF
V gene: TRBV5-1
D gene: .
J gene: TRBJ2-1

CDR3 protein: CASTRRQGSETQYF
V gene: TRBV5-1
D gene: TRBD1
J gene: TRBJ2-5

CDR3 protein: CASRSTGARTGELFF
V gene: TRBV7-7
D gene: TRBD1
J gene: TRBJ2-2

CDR3 protein: CASSQDVNIQYF
V gene: TRBV4-2
D gene: .
J gene: TRBJ2-4

CDR3 protein: CASSRDGLNEKLFF
V gene: TRBV18
D gene: .
J gene: TRBJ1-4

CDR3 protein: CASKSPTSGGTDTQYF
V gene: TRBV19
D gene: TRBD2
J gene: TRBJ2-3

CDR3 protein: CASSPGPGSQTEAFF
V gene: TRBV5-1
D gene: .
J gene: TRBJ1-1